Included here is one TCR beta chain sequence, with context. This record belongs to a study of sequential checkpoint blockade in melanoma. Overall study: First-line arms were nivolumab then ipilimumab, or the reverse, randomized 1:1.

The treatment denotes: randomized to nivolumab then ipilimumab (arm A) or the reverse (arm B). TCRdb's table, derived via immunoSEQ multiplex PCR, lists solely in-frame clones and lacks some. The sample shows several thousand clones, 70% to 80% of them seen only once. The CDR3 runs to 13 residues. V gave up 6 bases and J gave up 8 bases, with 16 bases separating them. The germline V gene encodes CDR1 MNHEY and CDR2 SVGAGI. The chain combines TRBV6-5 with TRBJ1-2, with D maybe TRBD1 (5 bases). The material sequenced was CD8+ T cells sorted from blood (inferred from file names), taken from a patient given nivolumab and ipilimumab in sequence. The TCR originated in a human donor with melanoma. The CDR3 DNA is TGTGCCAGCAGCCACGACGAAACAGGAGGCTACACCTTC. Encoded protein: CASSHDETGGYTF.